The 2 T cell receptor beta chains below were found in one sample sequenced in a study of blood T cell repertoires in COVID-19 (dated by TCRdb to 2020 to 2022). The method was the immunoSEQ multiplex PCR assay. TCRdb mirrors the immuneACCESS table, restricted to in-frame sequences. Some clones are absent from its copies; in checked studies, under half trace to an unresolved V gene, and the reason for the others is unknown. This sample lists some 240,000 clones; 80% to 90% were detected once. The biggest ten clones account for 9.7% of the sample. Sequencing was performed on peripheral blood. These receptors were collected from a man over 45 with active or convalescent COVID-19.

This chain joins TRBV20-1 and TRBJ1-5; TRBD1 matches 7 bases. CDR1 is DFQATT, CDR2 SNEGSKA, per germline (reference sequence). The CDR3 has 13 amino acids. V was clipped by 3 bases and J by 6 bases; unmatched bases: 5. CDR3 bases: TGCAGTGCTAGTAGGGACAGAGGTCAGCCCCAGCATTTT. This codes for CSASRDRGQPQHF.

The chain uses TRBV13 and TRBJ1-1, with D possibly TRBD1 on 5 matching bases. This CDR3 is built from 16 residues. Looked up from germline, CDR1 is PRHDT and CDR2 is FYEKMQ (reference sequence). V shed 5 bases and J shed 4 bases, with 20 bases lying between them. CDR3 sequence reads: CASSPLGEVGGTEAFF. DNA of the CDR3: TGTGCCAGCAGCCCCTTGGGGGAAGTGGGGGGCACTGAAGCTTTCTTT.